The entry below describes one T cell receptor beta chain. What it binds is unknown. This entry is derived from a study of T cell responses to AZD1222 COVID-19 vaccine. Broader study findings: Reportedly, close to half of spike-specific TCRs are directed against unmutated variant regions. Along spike, vaccine-associated CD4 TCRs were found throughout, with dominance at 160-218 and 743-854. Spike-specific TCR breadth and depth rose after two AZD1222 doses.

The data were produced by immunoSEQ multiplex PCR, yet TCRdb's version contains in-frame clones alone and is incomplete. Of roughly 150,000 clones listed, over 75% are singletons. CDR3 size: 19 residues. The germline CDR1 and CDR2 sequences are SGHDN and FVKESK. The V gene end was trimmed by 0 bases and the J gene end by 5 bases; junction bases not matched to a gene: 11. The starting material was peripheral blood, obtained on day 0 of AZD1222 vaccination. The origin of this receptor is an adult in good health. This chain uses TRBV14 with TRBJ2-1; 12 bases map to TRBD1. CDR3 protein: CASSQDPSGTGGAHNEQFF. In nucleotides, the CDR3 is TGTGCCAGCAGCCAAGATCCATCAGGGACAGGGGGCGCTCACAATGAGCAGTTCTTC. Filled out from reference TRBV14 and TRBJ2-1, the complete variable domain reads EAGVTQFPSHSVIEKGQTVTLRCDPISGHDNLYWYRRVMGKEIKFLLHFVKESKQDESGMPNNRFLAERTGGTYSTLKVQPAELEDSGVYFCASSQDPSGTGGAHNEQFFGPGTRLTVL.